The clone carrying this T cell receptor beta chain was detected ten times or more. The sample belongs to a study of T cells after yellow fever vaccination. TCRdb passed the 5' RACE reads through MiXCR, listing each CDR3 protein once. The sample holds 20,000 to 30,000 distinct CDR3 sequences, 5.5% seen once. This CDR3 is built from 14 residues. The germline V and J ends were trimmed by 4 bases and 3 bases, with 10 bases remaining between them. Looked up from germline, CDR1 is SEHNR and CDR2 is FQNEAQ (reference sequence). The rearrangement joins TRBV7-9 to TRBJ2-4, with a possible D match to TRBD1 (6 bases). The origin of this receptor is a man aged 25 to 40 who received the YFV17D yellow fever vaccine. This material consisted of PBMCs, either bulk or a sorted T-cell subset (CD4+, CD8+, memory, or dextramer-sorted; not recorded which), taken 15 days after the yellow fever booster vaccination. This CDR3 is CASSWDTNKNIQYF. CDR3 coding DNA: TGTGCCAGCAGCTGGGACACTAACAAAAACATTCAGTACTTC. Together with reference TRBV7-9 and TRBJ2-4, the CDR3 gives the full variable domain: DTGVSQNPRHKITKRGQNVTFRCDPISEHNRLYWYRQTLGQGPEFLTYFQNEAQLEKSRLLSDRFSAERPKGSFSTLEIQRTEQGDSAMYLCASSWDTNKNIQYFGAGTRLSVL.